A selection of T cell receptor beta chains follows, all from one sample in a study of T cell repertoires in cytomegalovirus infection. Using its own MiXCR run on the reads, TCRdb lists one record per CDR3 protein. The sample lists some 300,000 distinct CDR3 sequences, roughly 15% occurring once. The sequenced sample consisted of PBMCs. The origin of the receptors is a human donor in good health (CMV status not recorded). Some clones in this sample may be carry-over from other donors' samples. The CDR3 runs from the conserved cysteine through the conserved F or W. D genes are given only for firm matches. The size field is filled for only some rows; it gives once, few, many or a size class.

>TRBJ2-2|TRBV3-1|-|TRBD2
TGTGCCAGCAGCCGGCTAGCGGTTTACACCGGGGAGCTGTTTTTT
CASSRLAVYTGELFF
>TRBJ1-6|TRBV5-1|few|-
TGCGCCAGCAGCTTGGACGACCGCCGGCGCGATTCACCCCTCCACTTT
CASSLDDRRRDSPLHF
>TRBJ2-3|TRBV10-3|-|-
TGTGCCATCAGTGAGTTTGGACCCACAGATACGCAGTATTTT
CAISEFGPTDTQYF
>TRBJ2-7|TRBV7-9|few|-
TGTGCCAGCAGCTTATTACAGATTCACTCCTACGAGCAGTACTTC
CASSLLQIHSYEQYF
>TRBJ2-7|TRBV28|many|TRBD2
TGTGCCAGCCATTGGGGGGGGGGAGTTAGCGAGCAGTACTTC
CASHWGGGVSEQYF
>TRBJ1-6|TRBV28|many|-
TGTGCCAGCACGGGGCAGGGAGATTCACCCCTCCACTTT
CASTGQGDSPLHF
>TRBJ1-2|TRBV20-1|few|-
TGCAGTGCTAGGGAAGGGGACTGGCATGGCTACACCTTC
CSAREGDWHGYTF
>TRBJ2-7|TRBV7-9|many|TRBD1
TGTGCCAGCAGCTCGCCGACAGGGCAACACTACGAGCAGTACTTC
CASSSPTGQHYEQYF
>TRBJ2-5|TRBV6-2/TRBV6-3|-|-
TGTGCCAGCAGTTACCCGCTTACGTACCAAGAGACCCAGTACTTC
CASSYPLTYQETQYF
>TRBJ2-7|TRBV6-2/TRBV6-3|-|TRBD1
TGTGCCAGCAGTTTCGACAGGGGCACCACCTCCTACGAGCAGTACTTC
CASSFDRGTTSYEQYF
>TRBJ2-1|TRBV7-8|-|TRBD2
TGTGCCAGCAACGGGGGGGGACTAGCGAGAGGGGGGGGGCAGTTCTTC
CASNGGGLARGGGQFF
>TRBJ1-1|TRBV7-3|many|-
TGTGCCAGCAGCCCCGGTGGTGGCTCTGGGTACACTGAAGCTTTCTTT
CASSPGGGSGYTEAFF
>TRBJ2-5|TRBV19|-|-
TGTGCCAGTAGTATACTAGGGGGAGGAGGAGAGACCCAGTACTTC
CASSILGGGGETQYF
>TRBJ1-2|TRBV6-5|many|-
TGTGCCAGCAGATACCCGGGAGAAGGCTATGGCTACACCTTC
CASRYPGEGYGYTF
>TRBJ2-7|TRBV4-2|few|-
TGTGCCAGCAGCCAAGATCCTAGCGAATTCTCCTACGAGCAGTACTTC
CASSQDPSEFSYEQYF
>TRBJ2-7|TRBV7-9|few|-
TGTGCCAGCAGGCAGGGGACCAACGAGCAGTACTTC
CASRQGTNEQYF